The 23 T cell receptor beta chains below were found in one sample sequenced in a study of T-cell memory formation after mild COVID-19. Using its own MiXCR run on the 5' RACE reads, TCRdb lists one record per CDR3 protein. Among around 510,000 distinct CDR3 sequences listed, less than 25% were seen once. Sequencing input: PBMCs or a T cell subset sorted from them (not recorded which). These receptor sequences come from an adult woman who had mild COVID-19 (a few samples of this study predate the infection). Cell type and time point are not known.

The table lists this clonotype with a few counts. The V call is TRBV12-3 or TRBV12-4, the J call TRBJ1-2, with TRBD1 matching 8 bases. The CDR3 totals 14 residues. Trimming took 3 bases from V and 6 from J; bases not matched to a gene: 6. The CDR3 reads CASSLVAGGDGYTF. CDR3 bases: TGTGCCAGCAGTTTGGTGGCAGGGGGCGATGGCTACACCTTC.

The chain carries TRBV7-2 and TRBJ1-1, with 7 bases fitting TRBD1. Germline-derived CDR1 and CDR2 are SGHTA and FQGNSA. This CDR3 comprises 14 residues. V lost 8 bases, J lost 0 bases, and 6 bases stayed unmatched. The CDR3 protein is CASSYDRVNTEAFF. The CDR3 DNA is TGTGCCAGCTCATACGACAGGGTGAACACTGAAGCTTTCTTT. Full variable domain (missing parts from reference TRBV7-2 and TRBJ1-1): GAGVSQSPSNKVTEKGKDVELRCDPISGHTALYWYRQSLGQGLEFLIYFQGNSAPDKSGLPSDRFSAERTGGSVSTLTIQRTQQEDSAVYLCASSYDRVNTEAFFGQGTRLTVV.

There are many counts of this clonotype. Here the CDR3 reads CSASSFGPTVEAFF. The CDR3 DNA sequence: TGCAGTGCTAGTTCCTTTGGCCCGACGGTTGAAGCTTTCTTT. The chain carries TRBV20-1 and TRBJ1-1; no clear D gene. Trimming removed 3 bases from V and 7 bases from J, with 18 bases in between. CDR1 and CDR2 from the germline V gene are DFQATT and SNEGSKA (reference sequence). The CDR3 has 14 residues.

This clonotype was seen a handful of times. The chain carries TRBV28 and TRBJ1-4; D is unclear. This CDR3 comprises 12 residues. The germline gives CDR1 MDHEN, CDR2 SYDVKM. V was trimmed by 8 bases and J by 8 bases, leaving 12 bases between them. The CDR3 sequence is CASGRVGEKLFF. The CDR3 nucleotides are TGTGCCAGCGGGCGGGTGGGGGAAAAACTGTTTTTT.

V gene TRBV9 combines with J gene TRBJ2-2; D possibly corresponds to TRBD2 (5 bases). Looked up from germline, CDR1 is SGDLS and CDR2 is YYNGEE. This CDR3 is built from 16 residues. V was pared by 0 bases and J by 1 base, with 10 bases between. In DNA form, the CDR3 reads TGTGCCAGCAGCGTAGCCCGGACTGAGAACACCGGGGAGCTGTTTTTT. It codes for CASSVARTENTGELFF.

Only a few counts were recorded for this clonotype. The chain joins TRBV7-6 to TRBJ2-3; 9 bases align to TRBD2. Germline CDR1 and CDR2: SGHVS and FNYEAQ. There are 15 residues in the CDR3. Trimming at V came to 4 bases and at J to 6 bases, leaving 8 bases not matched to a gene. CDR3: CASSWGASGVDTQYF. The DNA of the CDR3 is TGTGCCAGCAGCTGGGGGGCTAGCGGGGTGGATACGCAGTATTTT.

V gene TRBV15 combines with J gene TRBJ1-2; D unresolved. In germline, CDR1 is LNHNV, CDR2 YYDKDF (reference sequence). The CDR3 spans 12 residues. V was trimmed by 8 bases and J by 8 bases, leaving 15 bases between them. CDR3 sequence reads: CATATGPHGYTF. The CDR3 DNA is TGTGCCACCGCCACCGGGCCCCACGGCTACACCTTC.

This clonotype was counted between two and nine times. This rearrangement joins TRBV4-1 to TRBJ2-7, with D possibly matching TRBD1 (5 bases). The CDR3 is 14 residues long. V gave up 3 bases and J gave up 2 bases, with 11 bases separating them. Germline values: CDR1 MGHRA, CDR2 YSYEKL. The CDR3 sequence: CASSHSDTTYEQYF. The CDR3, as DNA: TGCGCCAGCAGCCACTCGGACACAACCTACGAGCAGTACTTC.

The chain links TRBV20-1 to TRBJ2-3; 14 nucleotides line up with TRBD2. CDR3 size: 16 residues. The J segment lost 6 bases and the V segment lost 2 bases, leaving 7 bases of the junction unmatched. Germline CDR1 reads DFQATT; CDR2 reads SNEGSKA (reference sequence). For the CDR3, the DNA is TGCAGTGCTAGACCCCTGACTAGCGGGGGGGGGGATACGCAGTATTTT. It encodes CSARPLTSGGGDTQYF.

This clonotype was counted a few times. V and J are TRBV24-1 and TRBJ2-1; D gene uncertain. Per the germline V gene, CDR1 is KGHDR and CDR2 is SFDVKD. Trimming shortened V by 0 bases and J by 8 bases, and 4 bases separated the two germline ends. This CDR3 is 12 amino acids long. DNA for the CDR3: TGTGCCACCAGTGATTTGCGGCATGAGCAGTTCTTC. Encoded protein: CATSDLRHEQFF.

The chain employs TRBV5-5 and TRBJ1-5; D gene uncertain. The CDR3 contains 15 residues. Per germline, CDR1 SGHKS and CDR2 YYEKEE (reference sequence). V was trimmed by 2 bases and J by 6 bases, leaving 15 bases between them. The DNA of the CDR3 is TGTGCCAGCAGCTTAAGAGGATTCCAAGCTCAGCCCCAGCATTTT. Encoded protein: CASSLRGFQAQPQHF.

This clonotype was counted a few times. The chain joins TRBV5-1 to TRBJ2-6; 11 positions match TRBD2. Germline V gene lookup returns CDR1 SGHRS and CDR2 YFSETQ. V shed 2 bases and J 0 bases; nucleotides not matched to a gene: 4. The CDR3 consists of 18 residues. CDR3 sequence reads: CASSFLAGGLSGANVLTF. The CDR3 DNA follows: TGCGCCAGCAGCTTCCTAGCGGGGGGTCTCTCTGGGGCCAACGTCCTGACTTTC.

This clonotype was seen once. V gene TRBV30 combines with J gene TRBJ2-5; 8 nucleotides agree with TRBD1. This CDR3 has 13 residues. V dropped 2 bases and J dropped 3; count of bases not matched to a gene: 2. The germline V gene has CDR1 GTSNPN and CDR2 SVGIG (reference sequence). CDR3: CAWSQGAKETQYF. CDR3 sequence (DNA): TGTGCCTGGAGTCAGGGGGCAAAAGAGACCCAGTACTTC.

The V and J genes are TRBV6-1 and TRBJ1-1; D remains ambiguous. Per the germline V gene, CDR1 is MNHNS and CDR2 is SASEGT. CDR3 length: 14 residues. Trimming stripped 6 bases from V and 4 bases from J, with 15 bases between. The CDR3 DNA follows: TGTGCCAGCAGCCGGGCCTACGAGGGCACTGAAGCTTTCTTT. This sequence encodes CASSRAYEGTEAFF.

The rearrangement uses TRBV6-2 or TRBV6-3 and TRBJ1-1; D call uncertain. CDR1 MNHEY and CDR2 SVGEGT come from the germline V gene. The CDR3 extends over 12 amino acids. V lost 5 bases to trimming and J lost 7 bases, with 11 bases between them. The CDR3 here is CASSHRESEAFF. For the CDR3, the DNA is TGTGCCAGCAGTCATCGTGAAAGTGAAGCTTTCTTT.

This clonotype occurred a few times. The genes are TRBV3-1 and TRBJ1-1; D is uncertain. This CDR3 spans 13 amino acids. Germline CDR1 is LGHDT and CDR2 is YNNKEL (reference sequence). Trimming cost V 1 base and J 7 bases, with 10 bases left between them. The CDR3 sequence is CASSQVGRSEAFF. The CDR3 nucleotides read TGTGCCAGCAGCCAAGTCGGCAGGAGTGAAGCTTTCTTT.

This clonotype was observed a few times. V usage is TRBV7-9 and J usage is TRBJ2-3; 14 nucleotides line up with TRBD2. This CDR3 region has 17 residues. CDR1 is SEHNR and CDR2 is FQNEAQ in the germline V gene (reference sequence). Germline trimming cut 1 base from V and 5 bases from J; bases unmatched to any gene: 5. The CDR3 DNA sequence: TGTGCCAGCAGCTTAGGAGGACTAGCGGGAGGAAAAGATACGCAGTATTTT. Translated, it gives CASSLGGLAGGKDTQYF.

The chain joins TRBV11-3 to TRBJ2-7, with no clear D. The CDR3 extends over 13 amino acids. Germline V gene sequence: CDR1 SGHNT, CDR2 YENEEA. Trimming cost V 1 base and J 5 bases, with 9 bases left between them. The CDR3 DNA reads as TGTGCCAGCAGCTTAGTAGAAAGCAACGAGCAGTACTTC. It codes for CASSLVESNEQYF.

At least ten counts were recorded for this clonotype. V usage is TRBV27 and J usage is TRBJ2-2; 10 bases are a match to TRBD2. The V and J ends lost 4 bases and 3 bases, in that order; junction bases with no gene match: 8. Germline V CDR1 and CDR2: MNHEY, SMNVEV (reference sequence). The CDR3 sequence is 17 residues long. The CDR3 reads CASSSKYLAGDTGELFF. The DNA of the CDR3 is TGTGCCAGCAGTTCCAAATACCTAGCGGGAGACACCGGGGAGCTGTTTTTT.

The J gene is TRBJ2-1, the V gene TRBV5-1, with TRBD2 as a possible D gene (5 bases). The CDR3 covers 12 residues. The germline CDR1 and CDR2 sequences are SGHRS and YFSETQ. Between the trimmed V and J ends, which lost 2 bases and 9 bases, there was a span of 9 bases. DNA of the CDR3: TGCGCCAGCAGCTTCGTCCGGGGTGAGCAGTTCTTC. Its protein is CASSFVRGEQFF.

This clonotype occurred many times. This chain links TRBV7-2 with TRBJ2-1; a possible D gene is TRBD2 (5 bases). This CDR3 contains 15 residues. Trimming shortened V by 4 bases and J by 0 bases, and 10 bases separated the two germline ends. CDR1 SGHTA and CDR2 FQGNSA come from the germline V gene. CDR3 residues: CASSSYGDSYNEQFF. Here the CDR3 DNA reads TGTGCCAGCAGCTCCTACGGGGACTCCTACAATGAGCAGTTCTTC. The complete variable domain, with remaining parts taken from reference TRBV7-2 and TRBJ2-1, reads GAGVSQSPSNKVTEKGKDVELRCDPISGHTALYWYRQSLGQGLEFLIYFQGNSAPDKSGLPSDRFSAERTGGSVSTLTIQRTQQEDSAVYLCASSSYGDSYNEQFFGPGTRLTVL.

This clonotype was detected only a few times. The CDR3 region is CASSFFSPTTGELFF. CDR3 sequence (DNA): TGTGCCAGCAGTTTTTTTAGCCCCACTACCGGGGAGCTGTTTTTT. The chain combines TRBV12-3 or TRBV12-4 with TRBJ2-2; no clear D gene. CDR3 size: 15 residues. V was shortened by 3 bases and J by 5 bases, with 13 bases between the two germline ends.

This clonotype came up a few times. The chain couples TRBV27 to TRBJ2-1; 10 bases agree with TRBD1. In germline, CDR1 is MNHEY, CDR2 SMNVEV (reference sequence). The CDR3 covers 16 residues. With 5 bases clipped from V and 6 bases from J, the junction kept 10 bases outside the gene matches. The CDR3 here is CASSLFSGQGSNEQFF. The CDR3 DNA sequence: TGTGCCAGCAGTCTCTTTTCGGGACAGGGGAGCAATGAGCAGTTCTTC.